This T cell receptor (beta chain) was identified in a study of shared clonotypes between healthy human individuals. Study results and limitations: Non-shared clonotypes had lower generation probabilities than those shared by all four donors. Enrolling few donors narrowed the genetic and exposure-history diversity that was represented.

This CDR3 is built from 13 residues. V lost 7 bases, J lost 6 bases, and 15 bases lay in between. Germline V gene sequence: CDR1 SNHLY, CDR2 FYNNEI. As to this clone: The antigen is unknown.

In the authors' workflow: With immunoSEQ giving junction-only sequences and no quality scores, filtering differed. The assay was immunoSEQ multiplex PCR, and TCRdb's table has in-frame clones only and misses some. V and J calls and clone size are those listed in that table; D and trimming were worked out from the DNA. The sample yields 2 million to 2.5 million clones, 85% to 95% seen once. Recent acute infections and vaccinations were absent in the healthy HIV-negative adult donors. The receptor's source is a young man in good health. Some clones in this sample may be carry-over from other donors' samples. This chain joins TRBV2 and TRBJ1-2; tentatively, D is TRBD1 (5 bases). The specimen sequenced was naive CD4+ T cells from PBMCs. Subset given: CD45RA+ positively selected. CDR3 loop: CASKFTRVDGYTF. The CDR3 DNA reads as TGTGCCAGCAAATTCACCAGGGTGGATGGCTACACCTTC.